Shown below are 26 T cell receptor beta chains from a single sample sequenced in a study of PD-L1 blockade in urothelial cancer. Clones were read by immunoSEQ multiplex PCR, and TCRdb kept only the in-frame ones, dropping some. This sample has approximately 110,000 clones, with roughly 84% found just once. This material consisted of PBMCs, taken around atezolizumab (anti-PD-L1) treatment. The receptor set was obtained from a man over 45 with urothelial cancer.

The CDR3, as DNA: TGTGCCTGGAGGAAAGGGACTAGCAGCTACGAGCAGTACTTC. Translating gives CAWRKGTSSYEQYF. The chain recombines TRBV30 with TRBJ2-7, with 9 bases aligning to TRBD2. The CDR3 is 14 amino acids. Germline V CDR1 and CDR2: GTSNPN, SVGIG (reference sequence). J lost 3 bases, V lost 3 bases, and 6 bases had no gene match.

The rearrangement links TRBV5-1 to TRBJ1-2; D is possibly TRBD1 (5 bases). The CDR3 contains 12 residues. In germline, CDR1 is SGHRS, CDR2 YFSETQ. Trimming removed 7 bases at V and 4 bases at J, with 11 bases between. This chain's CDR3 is CASRGGGYGYTF. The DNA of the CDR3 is TGCGCCAGCCGTGGGGGGGGCTATGGCTACACCTTC.

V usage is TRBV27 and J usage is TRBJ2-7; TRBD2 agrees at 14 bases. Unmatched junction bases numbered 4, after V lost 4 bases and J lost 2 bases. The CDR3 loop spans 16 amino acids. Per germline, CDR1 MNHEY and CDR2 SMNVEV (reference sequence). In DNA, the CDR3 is TGTGCCAGCAGTTCCCCGACTAGCGGGAGGGCCTACGAGCAGTACTTC. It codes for CASSSPTSGRAYEQYF.

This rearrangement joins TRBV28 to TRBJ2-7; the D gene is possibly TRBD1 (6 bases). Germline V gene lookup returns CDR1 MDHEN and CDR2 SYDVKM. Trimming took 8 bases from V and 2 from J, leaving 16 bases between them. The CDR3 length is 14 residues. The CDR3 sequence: CASGRGQRTYEQYF. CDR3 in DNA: TGTGCCAGCGGTCGAGGACAGCGGACCTACGAGCAGTACTTC.

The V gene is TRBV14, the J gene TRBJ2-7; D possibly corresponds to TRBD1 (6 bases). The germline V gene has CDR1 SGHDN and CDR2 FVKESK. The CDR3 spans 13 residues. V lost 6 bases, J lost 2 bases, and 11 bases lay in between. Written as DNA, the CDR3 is TGTGCCAGCAGACTGACAGGAACCTACGAGCAGTACTTC. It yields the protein CASRLTGTYEQYF.

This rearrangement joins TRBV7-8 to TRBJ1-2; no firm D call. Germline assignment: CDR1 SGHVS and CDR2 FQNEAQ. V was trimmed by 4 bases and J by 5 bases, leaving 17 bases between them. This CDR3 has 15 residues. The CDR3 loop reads CASSSLTTALYGYTF. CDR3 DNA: TGTGCCAGCAGCTCCCTAACAACAGCCCTATATGGCTACACCTTC.

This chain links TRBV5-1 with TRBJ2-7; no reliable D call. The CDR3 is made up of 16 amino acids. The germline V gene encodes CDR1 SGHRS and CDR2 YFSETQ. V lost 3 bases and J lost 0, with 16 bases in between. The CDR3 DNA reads TGCGCCAGCAGCTCTAGTGGTCGTGGAGCCTCCTACGAGCAGTACTTC. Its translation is CASSSSGRGASYEQYF.

The CDR3 coding sequence is TGTGCCAGCAGATCCGGGACTAGTGCCGTCGATACGCAGTATTTT. Protein sequence: CASRSGTSAVDTQYF. J is TRBJ2-3 and V is TRBV6-1; TRBD2 aligns across 8 bases. Germline CDR1 is MNHNS and CDR2 is SASEGT. V was clipped by 6 bases and J by 6 bases; unmatched bases: 11. The CDR3 is made up of 15 amino acids.

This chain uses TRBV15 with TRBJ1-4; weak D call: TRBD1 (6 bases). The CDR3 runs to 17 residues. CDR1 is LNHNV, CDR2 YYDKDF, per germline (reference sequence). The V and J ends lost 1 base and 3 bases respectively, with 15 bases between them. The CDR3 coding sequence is TGTGCCACCAGCAGAGTCAGGGGCAGGCTGGCTAATGAAAAACTGTTTTTT. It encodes CATSRVRGRLANEKLFF.

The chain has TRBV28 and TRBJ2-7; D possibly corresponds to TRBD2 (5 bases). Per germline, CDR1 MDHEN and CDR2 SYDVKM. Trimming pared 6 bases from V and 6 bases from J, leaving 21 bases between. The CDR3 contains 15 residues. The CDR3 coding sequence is TGTGCCAGCAGCTGGGAGCTCTTTGGGTCGGCCGAGCAGTACTTC. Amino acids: CASSWELFGSAEQYF. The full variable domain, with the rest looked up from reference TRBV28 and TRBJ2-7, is DVKVTQSSRYLVKRTGEKVFLECVQDMDHENMFWYRQDPGLGLRLIYFSYDVKMKEKGDIPEGYSVSREKKERFSLILESASTNQTSMYLCASSWELFGSAEQYFGPGTRLTVT.

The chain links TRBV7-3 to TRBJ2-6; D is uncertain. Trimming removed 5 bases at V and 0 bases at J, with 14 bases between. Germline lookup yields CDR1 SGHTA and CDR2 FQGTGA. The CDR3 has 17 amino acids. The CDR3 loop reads CASSPVDTLSGANVLTF. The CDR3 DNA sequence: TGTGCCAGCAGCCCAGTCGACACTCTCTCTGGGGCCAACGTCCTGACTTTC.

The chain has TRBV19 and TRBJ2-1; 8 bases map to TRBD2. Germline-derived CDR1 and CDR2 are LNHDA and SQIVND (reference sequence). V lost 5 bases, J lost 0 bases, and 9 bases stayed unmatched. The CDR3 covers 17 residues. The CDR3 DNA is TGTGCCAGTAGTCCCCTAACGGGAGGGAGCTCCTACAATGAGCAGTTCTTC. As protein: CASSPLTGGSSYNEQFF.

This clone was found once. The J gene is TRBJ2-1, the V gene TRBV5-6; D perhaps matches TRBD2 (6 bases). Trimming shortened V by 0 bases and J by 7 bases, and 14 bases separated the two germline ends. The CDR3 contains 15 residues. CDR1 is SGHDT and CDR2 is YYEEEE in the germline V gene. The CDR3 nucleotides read TGTGCCAGCAGCTTGGGATGGCGGGACGGGAATGAGCAGTTCTTC. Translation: CASSLGWRDGNEQFF.

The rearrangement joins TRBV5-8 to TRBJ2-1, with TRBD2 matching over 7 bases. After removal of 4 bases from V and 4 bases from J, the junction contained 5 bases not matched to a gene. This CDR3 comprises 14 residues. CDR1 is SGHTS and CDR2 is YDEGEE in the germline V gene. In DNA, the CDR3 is TGTGCCAGCAGCACTGGACTAGTTTACAATGAGCAGTTCTTC. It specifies CASSTGLVYNEQFF.

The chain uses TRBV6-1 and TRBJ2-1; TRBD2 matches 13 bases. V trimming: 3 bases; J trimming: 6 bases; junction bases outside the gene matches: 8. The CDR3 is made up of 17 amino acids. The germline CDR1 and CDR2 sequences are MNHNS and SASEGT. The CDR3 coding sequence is TGTGCCAGCAGTGACCGCCAGGGACTAGCGGGGATCAATGAGCAGTTCTTC. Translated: CASSDRQGLAGINEQFF.

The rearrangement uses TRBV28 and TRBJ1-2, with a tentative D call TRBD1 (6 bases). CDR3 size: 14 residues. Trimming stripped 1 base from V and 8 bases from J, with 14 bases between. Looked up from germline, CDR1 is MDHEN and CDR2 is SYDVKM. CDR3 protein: CASSLLGGTAGYTF. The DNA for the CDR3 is TGTGCCAGCAGTTTATTAGGGGGTACCGCAGGCTACACCTTC.

The CDR3, as DNA: TGTGCCAGTACCCGTAGGGGGCCCACAGATACGCAGTATTTT. Translation: CASTRRGPTDTQYF. The chain is built from TRBV19 and TRBJ2-3; 7 bases are a match to TRBD1. CDR3 length equals 14 residues. J gave up 2 bases and V 7 bases, and 6 bases lay outside the gene matches. Per the germline V gene, CDR1 is LNHDA and CDR2 is SQIVND (reference sequence). Together with reference TRBV19 and TRBJ2-3, the CDR3 gives the full variable domain: DGGITQSPKYLFRKEGQNVTLSCEQNLNHDAMYWYRQDPGQGLRLIYYSQIVNDFQKGDIAEGYSVSREKKESFPLTVTSAQKNPTAFYLCASTRRGPTDTQYFGPGTRLTVL.

The CDR3 DNA reads as TGTGCCAGCAGCTTGTCCTTACTAGCGGGTGAGCAGTTCTTC. Translated: CASSLSLLAGEQFF. This chain connects TRBV5-6 to TRBJ2-1, with 9 bases identical to TRBD2. Per the germline V gene, CDR1 is SGHDT and CDR2 is YYEEEE. The CDR3 runs 14 residues. V dropped 1 base and J dropped 9; count of bases not matched to a gene: 5.

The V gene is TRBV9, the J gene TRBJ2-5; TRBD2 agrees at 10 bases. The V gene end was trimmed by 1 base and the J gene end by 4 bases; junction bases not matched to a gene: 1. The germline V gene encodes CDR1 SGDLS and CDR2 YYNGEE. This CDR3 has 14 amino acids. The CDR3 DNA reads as TGTGCCAGCAGCGTAAGCGGGAGGGCAGAGACCCAGTACTTC. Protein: CASSVSGRAETQYF.

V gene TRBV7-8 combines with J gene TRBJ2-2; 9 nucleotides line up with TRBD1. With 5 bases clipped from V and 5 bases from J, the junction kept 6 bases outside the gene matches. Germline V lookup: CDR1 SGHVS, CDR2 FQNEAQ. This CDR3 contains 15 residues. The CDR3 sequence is CASSLGTGRTGELFF. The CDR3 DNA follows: TGTGCCAGCAGCCTGGGGACAGGGCGGACCGGGGAGCTGTTTTTT.

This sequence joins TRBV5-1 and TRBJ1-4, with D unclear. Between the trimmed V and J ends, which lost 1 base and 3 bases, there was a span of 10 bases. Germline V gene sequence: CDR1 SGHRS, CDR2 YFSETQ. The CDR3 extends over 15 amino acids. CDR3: CASSLNGRANEKLFF. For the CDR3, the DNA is TGCGCCAGCAGCTTGAACGGGAGGGCTAATGAAAAACTGTTTTTT.

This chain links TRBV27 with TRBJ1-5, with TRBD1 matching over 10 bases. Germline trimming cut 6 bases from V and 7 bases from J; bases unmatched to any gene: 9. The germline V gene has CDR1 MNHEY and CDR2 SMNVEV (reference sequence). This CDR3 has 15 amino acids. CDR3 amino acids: CASRPGQGPEQPQHF. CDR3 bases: TGTGCCAGCAGACCGGGACAGGGGCCTGAGCAGCCCCAGCATTTT.

Here the CDR3 DNA reads TGTGCCAGCAGACGCGGGACAGCGAGAACAGATACGCAGTATTTT. Residues: CASRRGTARTDTQYF. The V and J genes are TRBV6-5 and TRBJ2-3; a possible D gene is TRBD1 (7 bases). Trimming took 6 bases from V and 3 from J, leaving 16 bases between them. The CDR3 is made up of 15 amino acids. The germline V gene encodes CDR1 MNHEY and CDR2 SVGAGI.

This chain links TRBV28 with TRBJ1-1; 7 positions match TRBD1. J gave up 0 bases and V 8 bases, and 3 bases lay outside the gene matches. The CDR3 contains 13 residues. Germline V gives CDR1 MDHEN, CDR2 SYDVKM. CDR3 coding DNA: TGTGCCAGCGGGGACAGTCTGAACACTGAAGCTTTCTTT. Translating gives CASGDSLNTEAFF.

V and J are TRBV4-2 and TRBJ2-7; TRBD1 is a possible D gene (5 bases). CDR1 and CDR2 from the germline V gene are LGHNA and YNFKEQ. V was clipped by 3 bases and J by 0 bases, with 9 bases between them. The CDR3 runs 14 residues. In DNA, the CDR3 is TGTGCCAGCAGCCATACAGACAGCTCCTACGAGCAGTACTTC. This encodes CASSHTDSSYEQYF.

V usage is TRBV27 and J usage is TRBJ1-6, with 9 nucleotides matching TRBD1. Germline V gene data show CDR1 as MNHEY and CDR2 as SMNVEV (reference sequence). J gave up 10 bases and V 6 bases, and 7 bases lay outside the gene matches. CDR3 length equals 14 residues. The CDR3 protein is CASSMDRGRSPLHF. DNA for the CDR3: TGTGCCAGCAGCATGGACAGGGGTCGGTCACCCCTCCACTTT.